These 20 T cell receptor beta chains share one sample of origin, sequenced in a study of OX40 agonist ivuxolimab in advanced cancers. Sequencing was performed with immunoSEQ multiplex PCR; in TCRdb, only in-frame clones are kept and a portion is missing. Found here are around 39,000 clones, 88% of them singletons; the top ten hold less than 4.5%. This sample comprised CD4+ or CD8+ T cells sorted from blood, obtained in a trial of the OX40 agonist ivuxolimab. All receptors derive from an adult with an advanced solid tumor such as melanoma, head and neck, liver or kidney cancer.

The J gene is TRBJ2-3, the V gene TRBV7-3; TRBD2 matches 12 bases. With V trimmed by 2 bases and J by 4 bases, 10 bases remained unmatched. The CDR3 loop spans 18 amino acids. Per the germline V gene, CDR1 is SGHTA and CDR2 is FQGTGA. The CDR3 DNA follows: TGTGCCAGCAGCTTATCGCGACTAGCGGGAGTTCCCGCAGATACGCAGTATTTT. Translated, it gives CASSLSRLAGVPADTQYF.

This rearrangement joins TRBV4-1 to TRBJ2-2; TRBD2 matches 11 bases. V was clipped by 1 base and J by 1 base; unmatched bases: 5. The germline V gene encodes CDR1 MGHRA and CDR2 YSYEKL. The CDR3 is 18 residues long. Here the CDR3 DNA reads TGCGCCAGCAGCCAAGCCCTGGGGACTAGCGGGAACACCGGGGAGCTGTTTTTT. This translates into CASSQALGTSGNTGELFF.

The rearrangement joins TRBV19 to TRBJ2-6; D is possibly TRBD2 (5 bases). Trimming pared 2 bases from V and 0 bases from J, leaving 14 bases between. Germline V gives CDR1 LNHDA, CDR2 SQIVND (reference sequence). The CDR3 length is 18 residues. This CDR3 reads CASSIKGSVHSGANVLTF. As DNA, the CDR3 is TGTGCCAGTAGTATAAAAGGGAGCGTACACTCTGGGGCCAACGTCCTGACTTTC.

The chain links TRBV9 to TRBJ1-1, with D unclear. The ends were cut back, 4 bases at V and 2 bases at J, with 9 bases in the middle. CDR1 and CDR2 (germline): SGDLS, YYNGEE. The CDR3 length is 13 residues. This chain's CDR3 is CASSSVSNTEAFF. The CDR3 DNA is TGTGCCAGCAGCTCGGTCAGTAACACTGAAGCTTTCTTT. Looking up the rest from reference TRBV9 and TRBJ1-1 gives the full variable domain: DSGVTQTPKHLITATGQRVTLRCSPRSGDLSVYWYQQSLDQGLQFLIQYYNGEERAKGNILERFSAQQFPDLHSELNLSSLELGDSALYFCASSSVSNTEAFFGQGTRLTVV.

Here the CDR3 DNA reads TGTGCCAGCAGGCGGGACAGGGGGTCCGGGGAGCTGTTTTTT. This translates into CASRRDRGSGELFF. J is TRBJ2-2 and V is TRBV5-4; 11 positions agree with TRBD1. With 5 bases clipped from V and 6 bases from J, the junction kept 3 bases outside the gene matches. Germline CDR1 reads SGHNT; CDR2 reads YYREEE (reference sequence). This CDR3 region has 14 residues.

The chain recombines TRBV11-2 with TRBJ1-1; D ambiguous. This CDR3 is 16 amino acids long. The germline CDR1 and CDR2 sequences are SGHAT and FQNNGV. Trimming cost V 1 base and J 0 bases, with 12 bases left between them. In DNA form, the CDR3 reads TGTGCCAGCAGCTTAGGCATTTCCGTTTTGAACACTGAAGCTTTCTTT. Translating it yields CASSLGISVLNTEAFF.

With regard to this clone: Additional DNA sequences in this sample encode the identical CDR3. The rearrangement joins TRBV29-1 to TRBJ2-5, with a weak D call TRBD2 (6 bases). Germline V gene data show CDR1 as SQVTM and CDR2 as ANQGSEA. Trimming removed 1 base from V and 5 bases from J, with 11 bases in between. The CDR3 covers 13 residues. The CDR3 DNA reads TGCAGCGTTGAAGTGGGGGGTGCTGAGACCCAGTACTTC. Translating gives CSVEVGGAETQYF.

This clone was detected only once. The chain combines TRBV7-9 with TRBJ1-4; weak D call: TRBD1 (6 bases). V shed 3 bases and J shed 1 base, with 15 bases lying between them. The germline V gene encodes CDR1 SEHNR and CDR2 FQNEAQ (reference sequence). The CDR3 is 17 residues long. CDR3 in DNA: TGTGCCAGCAGCTTTTTATCCACCAGGGGAACTAATGAAAAACTGTTTTTT. Its protein product is CASSFLSTRGTNEKLFF. The whole variable domain, filled in from reference TRBV7-9 and TRBJ1-4, reads DTGVSQNPRHKITKRGQNVTFRCDPISEHNRLYWYRQTLGQGPEFLTYFQNEAQLEKSRLLSDRFSAERPKGSFSTLEIQRTEQGDSAMYLCASSFLSTRGTNEKLFFGSGTQLSVL.

This chain connects TRBV4-1 to TRBJ2-2, with D perhaps TRBD1 (5 bases). V was shortened by 3 bases and J by 5 bases, with 13 bases between the two germline ends. This CDR3 is 15 amino acids long. CDR1 is MGHRA, CDR2 YSYEKL, per germline. The CDR3 region is CASSHPRARTGELFF. The DNA for the CDR3 is TGCGCCAGCAGCCATCCCAGGGCACGGACCGGGGAGCTGTTTTTT.

On this clone itself: The same CDR3 is also encoded by other DNA sequences in this sample. This chain links TRBV18 with TRBJ2-3; D is unclear. V lost 6 bases, J lost 0 bases, and 13 bases lay in between. In germline, CDR1 is KGHSH, CDR2 LQKENI. The CDR3 is 15 amino acids. This CDR3 is CASSPPQPSTDTQYF. The CDR3 bases are TGTGCCAGCTCCCCCCCACAGCCCAGCACAGATACGCAGTATTTT.

This clone has only a few counts. V and J are TRBV28 and TRBJ1-3; D unresolved. CDR1 and CDR2 from the germline V gene are MDHEN and SYDVKM. CDR3 length equals 12 residues. V lost 6 bases and J 5 bases, leaving 8 bases between the germline ends. CDR3 bases: TGTGCCAGCAGATCCACGAGAAACACCATATATTTT. It yields the protein CASRSTRNTIYF.

The chain joins TRBV27 to TRBJ1-5, with D maybe TRBD1 (5 bases). The CDR3 loop spans 17 amino acids. Germline V gene lookup returns CDR1 MNHEY and CDR2 SMNVEV (reference sequence). Trimming shortened V by 0 bases and J by 0 bases, and 12 bases separated the two germline ends. The CDR3 sequence is CASSLSGTGVSNQPQHF. The CDR3 coding sequence is TGTGCCAGCAGTTTATCGGGGACCGGGGTTAGCAATCAGCCCCAGCATTTT.

V usage is TRBV6-6 and J usage is TRBJ2-7, with TRBD2 matching over 7 bases. CDR1 is MNHNY and CDR2 is SVGAGI in the germline V gene (reference sequence). The CDR3 is 15 amino acids. With V trimmed by 3 bases and J by 2 bases, 7 bases remained unmatched. The CDR3 nucleotides are TGTGCCAGCAGTTATCGGACTAGGGGTCCCTACGAGCAGTACTTC. Encoded protein: CASSYRTRGPYEQYF.

This chain links TRBV28 with TRBJ2-1; possible D gene TRBD2, 6 bases. This CDR3 has 15 amino acids. Germline V gives CDR1 MDHEN, CDR2 SYDVKM. The V gene lost 6 bases and the J gene lost 0 bases, with 12 bases spanning the gap. The CDR3 DNA reads as TGTGCCAGCAGACTGGGGGACTCCTCCTACAATGAGCAGTTCTTC. The encoded protein is CASRLGDSSYNEQFF.

The chain joins TRBV6-5 to TRBJ1-2; 7 nucleotides agree with TRBD1. The length of the CDR3 is 12 residues. Germline CDR1 MNHEY, CDR2 SVGAGI. V was clipped by 5 bases and J by 7 bases; unmatched bases: 4. CDR3 residues: CASSRGTVGYTF. In DNA, the CDR3 is TGTGCCAGCAGTAGAGGGACAGTTGGCTACACCTTC.

This sequence joins TRBV4-2 and TRBJ2-7; D call uncertain. Germline CDR1 reads LGHNA; CDR2 reads YNFKEQ. V lost 1 base and J 5 bases, leaving 3 bases between the germline ends. The CDR3 covers 11 residues. The CDR3 region is CASSQADEQYF. The CDR3 DNA reads as TGTGCCAGCAGCCAAGCGGACGAGCAGTACTTC.

The CDR3 nucleotides are TGTGCCAGCAGTGTTACAGGGGCGACTAATGAAAAACTGTTTTTT. This translates into CASSVTGATNEKLFF. This chain connects TRBV6-1 to TRBJ1-4, with TRBD1 matching over 7 bases. Germline lookup yields CDR1 MNHNS and CDR2 SASEGT. The CDR3 length is 15 residues. With V trimmed by 4 bases and J by 2 bases, 4 bases remained unmatched.

This sequence joins TRBV2 and TRBJ2-1; 11 nucleotides line up with TRBD2. The CDR3 sequence is 17 residues long. V shed 3 bases and J 4 bases; nucleotides not matched to a gene: 8. Germline loops: CDR1 SNHLY, CDR2 FYNNEI. CDR3 in amino acids: CASSEQSGTSGYNEQFF. CDR3 in DNA: TGTGCCAGCAGTGAGCAATCCGGGACTAGCGGTTACAATGAGCAGTTCTTC.

Regarding this clone: The same CDR3 is also encoded by other DNA sequences in this sample. The chain links TRBV28 to TRBJ2-7, with D perhaps matching TRBD1 (5 bases). The germline V and J ends were trimmed by 6 bases and 6 bases, with 12 bases remaining between them. Germline V gene data show CDR1 as MDHEN and CDR2 as SYDVKM. This CDR3 has 12 amino acids. CDR3 coding DNA: TGTGCCAGCAGACCCAGGGTCGGCGAGCAGTACTTC. It codes for CASRPRVGEQYF.

The chain uses TRBV7-2 and TRBJ2-5, with D perhaps matching TRBD1 or TRBD2 (5 bases each). Deletions cut 5 bases from V and 3 bases from J, with 13 bases between. This CDR3 has 14 amino acids. Germline lookup yields CDR1 SGHTA and CDR2 FQGNSA. The CDR3 protein is CASSLGAGEETQYF. CDR3 bases: TGTGCCAGCAGCCTCGGGGCAGGAGAAGAGACCCAGTACTTC.